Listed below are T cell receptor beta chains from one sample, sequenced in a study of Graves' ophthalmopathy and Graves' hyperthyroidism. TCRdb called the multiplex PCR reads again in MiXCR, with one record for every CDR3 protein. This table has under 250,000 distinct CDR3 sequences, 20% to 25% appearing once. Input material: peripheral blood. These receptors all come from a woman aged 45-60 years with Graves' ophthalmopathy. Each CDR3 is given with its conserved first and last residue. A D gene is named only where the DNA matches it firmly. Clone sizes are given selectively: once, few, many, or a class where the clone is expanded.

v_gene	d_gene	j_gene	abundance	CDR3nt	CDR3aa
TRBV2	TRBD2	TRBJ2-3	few	TGTGCCAGCAGTGACGGGCTTTCCAGCGGGAGGGCCTTAGGAGATACGCAGTATTTT	CASSDGLSSGRALGDTQYF
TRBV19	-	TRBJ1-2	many	TGTGCCAGTAGTATCGGAGGGGGTTTTAACTATGGCTACACCTTC	CASSIGGGFNYGYTF
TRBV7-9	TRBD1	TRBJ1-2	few	TGTGCCAGCAGCACTCCGGGACAGGGCTTCGGAGGCTACACCTTC	CASSTPGQGFGGYTF
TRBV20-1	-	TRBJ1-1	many	TGCAGTGCTAGTAGGGGAGAAGCTTTCTTT	CSASRGEAFF
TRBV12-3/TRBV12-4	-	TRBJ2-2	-	TGTGCCAGCAGTTTAAGTTTTTTCGGGGAGCTGTTTTTT	CASSLSFFGELFF
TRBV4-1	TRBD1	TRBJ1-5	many	TGCGCCAGCAGCCAGGACCACAGGGGTGGCAATCAGCCCCAGCATTTT	CASSQDHRGGNQPQHF
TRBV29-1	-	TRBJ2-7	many	TGCAGCGTTGGTAAGGGGAGACCACCATACGAGCAGTACTTC	CSVGKGRPPYEQYF
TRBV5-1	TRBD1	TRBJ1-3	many	TGCGCCAGCAGCCTGGGACAGGGAAACACCATATATTTT	CASSLGQGNTIYF
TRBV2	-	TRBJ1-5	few	TGTGCCAGCATCAGGACTGCAGGGTTAGGTCAGCCCCAGCATTTT	CASIRTAGLGQPQHF
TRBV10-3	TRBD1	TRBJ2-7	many	TGTGCCATCAGCCCGGGACAGGATTACGAGCAGTACTTC	CAISPGQDYEQYF
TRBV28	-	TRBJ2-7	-	TGTGCCAGCAGCCCTGGGACAATTGATGAGGTCTACGAGCAGTACTTC	CASSPGTIDEVYEQYF
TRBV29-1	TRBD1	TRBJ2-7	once	TGCAGCGTTGGCGGGACAGGGAAGGAGCAGTACTTC	CSVGGTGKEQYF
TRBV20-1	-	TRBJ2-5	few	TGCAGTGCTAGATTGGCCAAAGAGACCCAGTACTTC	CSARLAKETQYF
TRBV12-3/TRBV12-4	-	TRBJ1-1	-	TGTGCCAGCGGCCCGCAATCCAGATCTGAAGCTTTCTTT	CASGPQSRSEAFF
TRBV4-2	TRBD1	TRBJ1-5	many	TGTGCCAGCAGCCAAGGGGACAGACAAGCAAAGCCCCAGCATTTT	CASSQGDRQAKPQHF
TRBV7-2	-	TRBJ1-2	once	TGTGCCAGCAGCGGGACTGATAACTATGGCTACACCTTC	CASSGTDNYGYTF
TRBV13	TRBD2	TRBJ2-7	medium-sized	TGTGCCAGCAGCGGTCTAGCGGGAGTCATCGACGAGCAGTACTTC	CASSGLAGVIDEQYF
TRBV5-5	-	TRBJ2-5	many	TGTGCCAGCAGCTTTTCCGGGGGAGCCCAAGAGACCCAGTACTTC	CASSFSGGAQETQYF
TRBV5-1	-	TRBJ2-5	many	TGCGCCAGCAGCTTGGGGACAGCAAAAGAGACCCAGTACTTC	CASSLGTAKETQYF
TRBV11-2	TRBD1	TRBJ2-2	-	TGTGCCAGCAGCTTACTAACAGGGGAGCACACCGGGGAGCTGTTTTTT	CASSLLTGEHTGELFF
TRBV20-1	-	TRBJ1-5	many	TGCAGTGCTAGTATCGGTTATAGCAATCAGCCCCAGCATTTT	CSASIGYSNQPQHF
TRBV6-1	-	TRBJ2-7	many	TGTGCCAGCAGTGAAAAGGCCCAGTTGGAGCAGTACTTC	CASSEKAQLEQYF
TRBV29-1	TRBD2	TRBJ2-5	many	TGCAGCGTCGGGACTAGCGGGAGAGAGACCCAGTACTTC	CSVGTSGRETQYF
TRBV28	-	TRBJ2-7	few	TGTGCCAGCACCGGGGGACAGTTGGGCGAGCAGTACTTC	CASTGGQLGEQYF
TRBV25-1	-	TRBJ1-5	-	TGTGCCAGCAGTGAACATTCGCAGGGGATGTACCAGCCCCAGCATTTT	CASSEHSQGMYQPQHF
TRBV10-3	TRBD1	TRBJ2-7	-	TGTGCCATCAGTGACCTGGACAGGGCCTACGAGCAGTACTTC	CAISDLDRAYEQYF
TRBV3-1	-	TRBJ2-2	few	TGTGCCAGCAGCCAAGGTCAACGATATACCGGGGAGCTGTTTTTT	CASSQGQRYTGELFF
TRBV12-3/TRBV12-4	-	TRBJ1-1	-	TGTGCCAGCAGTTCACGGGGGGAGACTGAAGCTTTCTTT	CASSSRGETEAFF
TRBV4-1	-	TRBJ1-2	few	TGCGCCAGCAGCCAGATACAGGGCCATAACTATGGCTACACCTTC	CASSQIQGHNYGYTF
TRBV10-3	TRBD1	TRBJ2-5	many	TGTGCCACCTTGGACAGGGGGCGTCAAGAGACCCAGTACTTC	CATLDRGRQETQYF
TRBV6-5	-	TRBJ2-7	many	TGTGCCAGCAGGCTTGACAGGACTCTCTACGAGCAGTACTTC	CASRLDRTLYEQYF
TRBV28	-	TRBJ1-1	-	TGTGCCAGCAGTTTATTCTCCGGGGTGGGCAACACTGAAGCTTTCTTT	CASSLFSGVGNTEAFF
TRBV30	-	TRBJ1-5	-	TGTGCCTGGAGTCTGGGGCACAATCAGCCCCAGCATTTT	CAWSLGHNQPQHF
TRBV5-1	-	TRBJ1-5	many	TGCGCCAGCAGCCTAACAGGGACTCAGCCCCAGCATTTT	CASSLTGTQPQHF
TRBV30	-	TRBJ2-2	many	TGTGCCTGGAGCGCGTCACGGGATACCACCGGGGAGCTGTTTTTT	CAWSASRDTTGELFF
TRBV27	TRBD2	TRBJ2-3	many	TGTGCCAGCAGTCGACGGGGTAGCGGGAGTGGAAGCACAGATACGCAGTATTTT	CASSRRGSGSGSTDTQYF
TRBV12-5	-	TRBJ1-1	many	TGTGCTAGTGGTTTGGTTCGGCAGCCGAACACTGAAGCTTTCTTT	CASGLVRQPNTEAFF
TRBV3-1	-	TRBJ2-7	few	TGTGCCAGCAGCCCTGTCTACGGGACCTACGAGCAGTACTTC	CASSPVYGTYEQYF
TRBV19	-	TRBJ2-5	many	TGTGCCAGTAGTATAGGCGACAAACAAGAGACCCAGTACTTC	CASSIGDKQETQYF
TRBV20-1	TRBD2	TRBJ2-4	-	TGCAGTGCTCCCCTCGCGGGAGTGGAAAACATTCAGTACTTC	CSAPLAGVENIQYF
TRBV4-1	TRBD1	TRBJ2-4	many	TGCGCCAGCAGCCAAGTTGGCACAGGGGGCGCGGGAAACATTCAGTACTTC	CASSQVGTGGAGNIQYF
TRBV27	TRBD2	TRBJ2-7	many	TGTGCCAGCAGTTTATCGTTTGGGGGGGTCCCTTCCTACGAGCAGTACTTC	CASSLSFGGVPSYEQYF
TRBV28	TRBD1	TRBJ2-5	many	TGTGCCAGCACCCGGGACAGGGGGTGGATGACCCAGTACTTC	CASTRDRGWMTQYF
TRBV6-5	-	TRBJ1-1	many	TGTGCCAGCAGACTTAGGTCACCGAACACTGAAGCTTTCTTT	CASRLRSPNTEAFF
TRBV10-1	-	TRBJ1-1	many	TGCGCCAGCAGAAGGACCGAGGACACTGAAGCTTTCTTT	CASRRTEDTEAFF
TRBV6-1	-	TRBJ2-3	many	TGTGCCAGCAGTGATGAACCGGCGGGACCGGATACGCAGTATTTT	CASSDEPAGPDTQYF
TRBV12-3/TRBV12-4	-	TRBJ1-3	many	TGTGCCAGCGGTTTAGGCAGAAGGGCCCACTCTGGAAACACCATATATTTT	CASGLGRRAHSGNTIYF
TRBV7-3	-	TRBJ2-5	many	TGTGCCAGCAGCTTAGGAGGGAGAGTGTACTTC	CASSLGGRVYF
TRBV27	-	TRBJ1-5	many	TGTGCCAGCAGTTTTGGGCCGAGCAATCAGCCCCAGCATTTT	CASSFGPSNQPQHF
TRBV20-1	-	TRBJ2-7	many	TGCAGTGCCGCGAAGGGGGGGTACTCCTACGAGCAGTACTTC	CSAAKGGYSYEQYF
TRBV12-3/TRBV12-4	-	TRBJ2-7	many	TGTGCCAGCAGTCGGAGTTTCTACGAGCAGTACTTC	CASSRSFYEQYF
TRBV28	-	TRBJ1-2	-	TGTGCCAGCAAGACAGGCCACGACTATGGCTACACCTTC	CASKTGHDYGYTF
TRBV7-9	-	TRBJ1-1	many	TGTGCCAGCAGCTTATACCGGGACGGTTTCAATGGTTTCTTT	CASSLYRDGFNGFF
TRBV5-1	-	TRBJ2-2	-	TGCGCCAGCAGCCCAGGCGCAGACGGGGAGCTGTTTTTT	CASSPGADGELFF